This TCR beta chain appears in the sequencing data of a study of T cell repertoires in cytomegalovirus infection. Study at large: Public signatures in TCR beta pointed to CMV infection and matching HLA type.

TCRdb called the reads again in MiXCR, with one record for every CDR3 protein. This sample has approximately 130,000 distinct CDR3 sequences, with 7% to 10% found just once. This CDR3 has 11 residues. CDR1 MNHNS and CDR2 SASEGT come from the germline V gene. At least ten counts were recorded for this clonotype. V and J are TRBV6-1 and TRBJ2-3; D might be TRBD2 (5 bases). Sequencing input: PBMCs. This receptor was obtained from a human donor in good health (CMV status not recorded). Some clones in this sample may be carry-over from other donors' samples. The CDR3 coding sequence is TGTACCTCGAGGGGCACAGATACGCAGTATTTT. This encodes CTSRGTDTQYF.